This T cell receptor beta chain stems from a study of Ad26.COV2.S vaccination and SARS-CoV-2 variants. Study-level points and caveats: Vaccinees displayed broader spike-specific TCR repertoires than placebo recipients. TCR breadth and depth analyses may have underestimated total T cell responses. Breadth of non-spike TCRs did not differ between vaccinees and placebo recipients.

This clone was detected ten times or more. Its antigen remains unidentified. Here immunoSEQ multiplex PCR was the method, and the copy in TCRdb shows in-frame clones only, minus some. The data show about 390,000 clones, with approximately 91% seen just once and under 4% held by the top ten. Germline lookup yields CDR1 MNHNS and CDR2 SASEGT. Trimming removed 1 base from V and 3 bases from J, with 6 bases in between. The CDR3 is 13 residues long. Treatment given: some 20 received Ad26.COV2.S at low or high dose, single or two shots; about 5 received placebo; per-sample allocation not given. On day 63 after the first injection, vaccine and placebo recipients gave samples.

This receptor was taken from a person aged 18-65 years who received the Ad26.COV2.S COVID-19 vaccine or a placebo. The genes are TRBV6-1 and TRBJ1-1; D call uncertain. This sample comprised peripheral blood, obtained in a trial of Ad26.COV2.S vaccine versus placebo. The CDR3 here is CASSEVADTEAFF. DNA for the CDR3: TGTGCCAGCAGTGAAGTGGCAGACACTGAAGCTTTCTTT.